This T cell receptor (beta chain) comes out of a study of cytomegalovirus exposure and HLA in healthy donors. Study summary: When 300 to 400 donors were genotyped, roughly 82% of them were found to fall in the Caucasian-associated ancestry cluster.

Germline CDR1 and CDR2: LNHDA and SQIVND (reference sequence). J lost 9 bases, V lost 7 bases, and 13 bases had no gene match. The length of the CDR3 is 15 residues. PCR employed 60 Vbeta and 13 Jbeta primers. Clones were read by immunoSEQ multiplex PCR, and TCRdb kept only the in-frame ones, dropping some. The listing contains fewer than 70,000 clones. What was sequenced was PBMCs. V gene TRBV19 combines with J gene TRBJ2-1; 9 bases map to TRBD2. This TCR came from a woman aged 18-35 years in good health and CMV-seronegative. This CDR3 reads CASTPRAGGLSEQFF. In DNA, the CDR3 is TGTGCCAGTACCCCTCGAGCGGGAGGACTGAGTGAGCAGTTCTTC.